This TCR beta chain was retrieved from a study of cytomegalovirus exposure and HLA in healthy donors (dated by TCRdb to 2016 to 2017). Looking at the study overall: In an earlier analysis of some 550 of the donors, less than 350 Gb of sequence data and 117 million unique TCR beta sequences from about 180 million T cells were reported. Roughly 300 gigabases of sequencing data and 70 million to 100 million unique TCR sequences were included in an early release covering about 620 HLA-typed donors. Of the 300 to 450 genotyped donors, over 80% were placed in the genetic ancestry cluster associated with self-reported Caucasian donors. The study was designed to test whether signatures of past pathogen exposure could be identified by cataloging public T cell receptors. Using immunosequencing, the study profiled T cell repertoires from approximately 700 subjects and related those repertoires to cytomegalovirus serostatus. Besides the first cohort of approximately 670 subjects, a separate validation cohort made up of over 100 different subjects was used. The study combined high-throughput TCR immunosequencing, statistical association of individual TCRs with disease status, and machine learning to predict cytomegalovirus infection status. A later analysis re-analyzed previously published TCR beta repertoires from several hundred donors and added high-resolution HLA genotyping to study TCR occurrence patterns. Rather than drawing on any new phenotypic data, the later analysis identified candidate immune exposures from TCR beta sequences and the way those sequences occurred across donors. To decide whether each TCR beta V gene segment behaved as functional or pseudogenic, an earlier analysis of some 580 of the donors relied on high-throughput TCR beta sequencing. Donor age, sex, ethnicity and CMV serostatus were compiled alongside the repertoire data. A later genetic analysis used genome-wide SNP genotypes for about 65% of the 666 donors, treating that subset as a discovery cohort. All discovery cohort repertoires had been generated on a single sequencing platform. HLA typing included class I and class II loci at four-digit resolution. The number of donors typed differed by locus, with about 629-640 for A, B, C, DRB1 and DQB1, 522 for DQA1, about 610 for DPA1, and 472 for DPB1. Several DR-DQ haplotypes were handled as single units for association and clustering because linkage in the cohort was strong. Among almost 400 genotyped donors of the cohort, an average of approximately 250,000 unique TCR beta nucleotide sequences were sequenced per donor, roughly a sixth of them non-productive.

In total, just over 650 healthy bone marrow donors made up the cohort. All cohort members were sampled while nominally healthy, although unrecorded immune exposures were likely present. The donor was CMV seropositive and was included in the group of around 300 seropositive cohort members. Each donor provided a peripheral blood sample, and peripheral blood mononuclear cells were used for TCR beta sequencing. Genomic DNA was extracted from the blood cell samples with the Qiagen DNeasy Blood Extraction Kit. Libraries came from the immunoSEQ multiplex PCR assay. A mixture of 60 forward primers for TCR Vbeta segments and 13 reverse primers for TCR Jbeta segments was used in the multiplex PCR. The CDR3 region of rearranged TCR beta genes was amplified from genomic DNA by a multiplex PCR assay. On the Illumina HiSeq System, the amplified TCR beta libraries were sequenced as 87-base-pair reads. The original pipeline was this. A later analysis tallied approximately 87 million unique TCR beta chains across the 600 to 700 repertoires, and about 12 million of those chains were shared by two or more donors. To remove PCR and sequencing errors, raw reads were error-corrected and collapsed into unique sequences using a nearest-neighbor algorithm that merged closely related sequences. Alignment of CDR3 sequences to IMGT reference sequences was used to assign V, D and J gene segments. For a sequence to be retained, a match of at least six nucleotides to both a V gene segment and a J gene segment was required. A rearrangement was called productive if the CDR3 had no stop codons and remained in frame with V and J, and every other rearrangement was called non-productive. Following IMGT convention, CDR3 was defined as the stretch from the second conserved V-encoded cysteine up to the conserved J-encoded phenylalanine. Sequences without an unambiguous match to a single V gene segment were excluded from the earlier analysis of 500 to 700 of the donors. In an earlier analysis of about 590 of the donors, a V segment was called functional when productive rearrangements were above 56.7%, and segregating when the standard deviation between donors exceeded 5%. To diagnose cytomegalovirus status from the catalog of TCR beta chain sequences, a statistical classification framework was built. In a later analysis, V and J genes were assigned by comparing TCR nucleotide sequences against IMGT/GENE-DB human TR gene sequences. Using the TCRdist pipeline, a later analysis assigned CDR3 sequences along with most-parsimonious VDJ recombination scenarios. In a later analysis, each TCR beta chain was defined by its CDR3 amino acid sequence together with its V-gene family, and reads without a unique V-gene family were excluded. As a way to deal with suspected cross-contamination and a sequencing artifact, a later analysis dropped hundreds of nucleotide sequences that were highly shared and had low generation probability. In a later analysis, a clonal expansion index was calculated for each public chain from normalized within-repertoire ranks of inferred template counts. A later analysis computed generation probabilities with a VDJ recombination model fitted to out-of-frame rearrangements, and checked the results against IGoR. A later analysis scored TCR-TCR, TCR-HLA and TCR-CMV co-occurrence with hypergeometric tests, applying a repertoire-size bias correction to TCR pairs. To estimate false discovery rates, a later analysis permuted the HLA or CMV assignments 20 times. A later analysis grouped co-occurring TCRs with DBSCAN, adding TCRdist sequence similarity when clustering within HLA-allele-positive subsets. For co-occurrence clustering, repertoires with fewer than 30,000 or more than 120,000 public chains were excluded, along with five repertoires with anomalous nucleotide sharing. In TCRdb, the immuneACCESS table is reduced to in-frame sequences with V and J assigned. These tables do not hold every clone; where another copy was compared, an unresolved V gene accounts for under half, and the others remain unexplained. That table gives V, J and clone size, and the DNA gave D and trimming. Within this sample are some 110,000 clones, with over 80% of them counted one time only. The ten largest make up 6.9% of the sample.

The germline V gene (reference sequence) specifies SEHNR as CDR1 and FQNEAQ as CDR2. The CDR3 sequence holds 13 residues, the cysteine and phenylalanine included. Left in the record is the CDR3 DNA by itself, 39 bases read in frame from the first base. Germline trimming: 5 bases from V, 6 bases from J; junction bases outside gene matches: 3. Points on this clone: The antigen this receptor binds is unknown. Base qualities are missing; no much larger clone stands one base away.

The research as a whole found: A later analysis found that HLA-associated TCR beta chains were more clonally expanded and had lower generation probabilities than equally common non-associated chains. In an earlier analysis of a few hundred of the donors, most TCR beta V segments were observed in productive rearrangements about 90% or about 30% of the time, broadly matching IMGT annotations. Because HLA typing was unavailable for some donors at each locus, only the typed subset was used in association tests. At a false discovery rate of 0.05, a later analysis linked around 17,000 TCR beta sequences to specific HLA alleles. The classifier was reported to diagnose cytomegalovirus status with high specificity and sensitivity in both the original and validation cohorts. Correlated functional status among segregating V segments might be attributable to linkage disequilibrium, but an unknown experimental factor could not be ruled out. According to a later analysis, TCR association rates differed among HLA loci, with DRB1 alleles showing the most associated TCRs and HLA-C alleles showing the fewest. Most TCR sequences were observed very rarely across donors, whereas some public TCRs were present in many individuals. In a later analysis, several top co-occurrence clusters were reported to appear linked to parvovirus B19, influenza, CMV and Epstein-Barr virus. A further reported finding was that TCR beta sequences accurately predicted the HLA-A and HLA-B alleles for most subjects in the first cohort. According to the authors, the approach could potentially be generalized to other disease states and immunological phenotypes. A cluster of highly shared sequence variants was judged likely to represent a technical artifact of the sequencing pipeline. Most CMV-associated TCR beta chains appeared to be HLA-restricted in a later analysis, and the HLA associations seemed to be driven largely by CMV exposure. Some IMGT-functional V segments, including TRBV6-2 and TRBV6-3, could not be told apart with the 87-base-pair reads, so those segments were excluded. In vitro tests confirmed that three of the cytomegalovirus-associated TCR beta chains recognize cytomegalovirus antigens. When HLA alleles, especially DR and DQ, strongly co-occurred, attributing TCR associations to individual alleles was difficult. The earlier analysis of approximately 540 of the donors excluded around 17 rarely observed V segments, including chromosome 9 orphons, because counts were too low. In a later genetic analysis, fewer N-insertions in productive TCRs were reported among donors in an Asian-associated ancestry cluster than the 666-donor mean. Immune exposure information for the cohort was limited to CMV serostatus. In the study, about 150 TCR beta chains were listed as associated with cytomegalovirus. Only TCR beta chains were sequenced in this cohort, and the absence of alpha or paired-chain data limited detectable features. The presence/absence analyses assumed that sequencing depth was roughly uniform across donors, and that assumption may not be true. An association between a missense DCLRE1C variant and V-gene and J-gene trimming of TCR beta chains was found in a later genetic analysis and replicated in an independent cohort.

This chain joins TRBV7-9 to TRBJ1-1; TRBD1 agrees with 10 junctional bases. The TCR was taken from a man aged 25 to 45 in good health and CMV-seropositive. The sample consisted of PBMCs. The CDR3 has the sequence CASSPTGGPEAFF. In nucleotides, the sequence is TGTGCCAGCAGCCCGACAGGGGGCCCTGAAGCTTTCTTT.